These 10 T cell receptor beta chains share one sample of origin, sequenced in a study of siplizumab effects on memory and regulatory T cells. Here immunoSEQ multiplex PCR was the method, and the copy in TCRdb shows in-frame clones only, minus some. In the table there are roughly 100,000 clones, about 93% of which are singletons. The specimen sequenced was CD4+ T cells sorted from blood. These TCRs come from a human donor in good health.

In this sample, this clone turned up a few times. The rearrangement uses TRBV7-6 and TRBJ2-3; D unresolved. Germline V gene data show CDR1 as SGHVS and CDR2 as FNYEAQ. This CDR3 comprises 14 residues. V gave up 1 base and J gave up 4 bases, with 9 bases separating them. CDR3 loop: CASSLGGGSDTQYF. The CDR3 region has the DNA TGTGCCAGCAGCTTAGGCGGTGGTTCAGATACGCAGTATTTT.

This rearrangement joins TRBV18 to TRBJ1-6; 8 positions match TRBD1. The V gene's germline CDR1 is KGHSH and CDR2 LQKENI. After removal of 2 bases from V and 17 bases from J, the junction contained 11 bases not matched to a gene. This CDR3 is 14 amino acids long. CDR3 protein: CASSPGAGGAVVHF. The DNA of the CDR3 is TGTGCCAGCTCACCAGGGGCAGGGGGCGCCGTGGTCCACTTT.

V usage is TRBV5-1 and J usage is TRBJ1-5, with a tentative D call TRBD1 (5 bases). Trimming took off 3 bases at V and 4 bases at J, with 11 bases between the two ends. Germline CDR1 SGHRS, CDR2 YFSETQ. This CDR3 comprises 14 residues. The CDR3 sequence is CASSSGGGNQPQHF. CDR3 in DNA: TGCGCCAGCAGCTCAGGTGGGGGGAATCAGCCCCAGCATTTT. Looking up the rest from reference TRBV5-1 and TRBJ1-5 gives the full variable domain: KAGVTQTPRYLIKTRGQQVTLSCSPISGHRSVSWYQQTPGQGLQFLFEYFSETQRNKGNFPGRFSGRQFSNSRSEMNVSTLELGDSALYLCASSSGGGNQPQHFGDGTRLSIL.

V and J are TRBV5-1 and TRBJ2-1, with 10 bases matching TRBD2. The CDR3 runs 15 residues. V lost 5 bases and J lost 5; bases outside the gene matches: 7. The germline V gene encodes CDR1 SGHRS and CDR2 YFSETQ. The DNA for the CDR3 is TGCGCCAGCAGTTTTCTAGCGGGAGTTGACAATGAGCAGTTCTTC. Its translation is CASSFLAGVDNEQFF.

The chain employs TRBV7-2 and TRBJ2-5, with 7 nucleotides matching TRBD1. CDR1 SGHTA and CDR2 FQGNSA come from the germline V gene. The CDR3 runs 15 residues. Trimming at V came to 4 bases and at J to 2 bases, leaving 7 bases not matched to a gene. The CDR3 sequence: CASSYKSGGQETQYF. The CDR3 DNA is TGTGCCAGCAGCTATAAATCAGGGGGTCAAGAGACCCAGTACTTC.

The V gene is TRBV19, the J gene TRBJ2-7, with 8 bases identical to TRBD2. The V gene end was trimmed by 2 bases and the J gene end by 5 bases; junction bases not matched to a gene: 5. Germline lookup yields CDR1 LNHDA and CDR2 SQIVND (reference sequence). CDR3 length: 14 residues. The CDR3 DNA is TGTGCCAGTAGTATACGGGAGGGCCGGAACGAGCAGTACTTC. Amino acids: CASSIREGRNEQYF.

V gene TRBV18 combines with J gene TRBJ2-4, with a possible D match to TRBD1 (6 bases). Germline V gene data show CDR1 as KGHSH and CDR2 as LQKENI. There are 18 residues in the CDR3. The V and J ends lost 3 bases and 1 base respectively, with 19 bases between them. The CDR3 loop is CASSPFDQGRGAKNIQYF. CDR3 in DNA: TGTGCCAGCTCACCCTTCGACCAGGGGCGTGGGGCCAAAAACATTCAGTACTTC.

This chain links TRBV18 with TRBJ1-4; D remains ambiguous. This CDR3 has 12 residues. The V end lost 5 bases, the J end lost 7 bases, and 8 bases lay between the germline ends. CDR1 is KGHSH, CDR2 LQKENI, per germline. The CDR3 DNA sequence: TGTGCCAGCTCATACACGACTGAAAAACTGTTTTTT. Translation gives CASSYTTEKLFF.

This rearrangement joins TRBV27 to TRBJ1-1, with TRBD1 as a possible D gene (6 bases). Germline V CDR1 and CDR2: MNHEY, SMNVEV (reference sequence). The ends were cut back, 5 bases at V and 2 bases at J, with 15 bases in the middle. This CDR3 comprises 15 residues. CDR3 region: CASSRNRAGNTEAFF. The CDR3 DNA follows: TGTGCCAGCAGTAGGAACAGGGCAGGAAACACTGAAGCTTTCTTT.

Written as DNA, the CDR3 is TGTGCCAGCAGCTTAGGGTACAGGGGTACAGATACGCAGTATTTT. Its translation is CASSLGYRGTDTQYF. The chain joins TRBV7-3 to TRBJ2-3, with 7 positions matching TRBD1. The CDR3 has 15 amino acids. Looked up from germline, CDR1 is SGHTA and CDR2 is FQGTGA. J gave up 3 bases and V 2 bases, and 5 bases lay outside the gene matches.